The rows below give T cell receptor beta chains drawn from one sample of a study of T cell changes during pregnancy in multiple sclerosis. Sequencing used immunoSEQ multiplex PCR; TCRdb keeps in-frame clones, though not all of them. Of about 50,000 clones listed, roughly 89% are singletons. The input for sequencing was peripheral blood, taken after pregnancy. These receptors were collected from a female donor in good health, enrolled as a control in a pregnancy study. Each CDR3 is given with its conserved first and last residue. The order of the fields is D gene, V gene, J gene, CDR3 length, CDR3 protein. D genes are given only for firm matches.

>TRBD1|TRBV9|TRBJ1-4|15
CASSQAQGVAEKLFF
>-|TRBV28|TRBJ1-5|14
CASSPPTGNQPQHF
>-|TRBV10-1|TRBJ2-2|14
CASRGGADTGELFF
>-|TRBV4-1|TRBJ2-3|16
CASSQEGRGRGDTQYF
>TRBD1|TRBV2|TRBJ1-4|14
CASSRRQGDGKLFF
>-|TRBV6-6|TRBJ1-3|15
CASSYPQGSGNTIYF
>-|TRBV5-6|TRBJ2-2|16
CASSLVTGGGTGELFF
>TRBD2|TRBV5-5|TRBJ2-2|16
CASSPVPSGYTGELFF
>-|TRBV6-6|TRBJ1-5|12
CASSGRGGPQHF
>-|TRBV27|TRBJ2-3|11
CALGRVDTQYF
>-|TRBV5-1|TRBJ2-5|16
CASSLAGRAYQETQYF
>TRBD1|TRBV5-6|TRBJ1-1|19
CASSLGRVGRGRSVTEAFF
>-|TRBV25-1|TRBJ1-6|15
CASRTGQGPYSPLHF
>TRBD2|TRBV4-1|TRBJ2-7|14
CASSQGLAGYEQYF
>TRBD1|TRBV7-6|TRBJ2-7|14
CASSSRTGSYEQYF
>TRBD1|TRBV6-4|TRBJ1-2|14
CASSEGQGVDGYTF
>TRBD2|TRBV6-5|TRBJ2-7|15
CASSTAGTRGHEQYF
>TRBD1|TRBV2|TRBJ1-2|12
CASSVLQGGYTF
>TRBD1|TRBV27|TRBJ1-5|17
CASSSRGQGVRNQPQHF
>TRBD2|TRBV5-1|TRBJ2-3|19
CASSSELAGGRTSTDTQYF
>-|TRBV5-3|TRBJ1-6|16
CARSFSGGADNSPLHF
>TRBD1|TRBV11-2|TRBJ2-7|14
CASSVRDRAYEQYF
>-|TRBV13|TRBJ2-7|14
CASSPRGLANEQYF
>-|TRBV27|TRBJ1-2|16
CASSLGARPSGYGYTF
>-|TRBV7-2|TRBJ1-1|14
CASSLSRAPHEAFF
>TRBD1|TRBV5-4|TRBJ2-7|16
CASSSPSGTALYEQYF
>-|TRBV6-5|TRBJ2-2|14
CASSTDSYTGELFF
>TRBD1|TRBV5-1|TRBJ1-2|18
CASSPAGPGGDLTYGYTF
>-|TRBV9|TRBJ2-7|15
CASSPSGTMNGEQYF